The 21 T cell receptor beta chains below come from one sample, sequenced in a study of T-cell reconstitution after alpha-beta-depleted transplantation in children. Unique molecular identifiers were incorporated into the prepared TCRbeta library. In TCRdb, the PCR reads were re-called with MiXCR into one record per CDR3 protein. The sample includes around 370,000 distinct CDR3 sequences, around 15% seen only once; the top ten take around 38%. Source: PBMCs, mostly from graft donor cells, taken 360 days after TCRalphabeta/CD19-depleted stem cell transplant. The source is a male patient under 10 years old who had a stem cell transplant for acute lymphoblastic leukemia, so the T cells may come from the graft donor.

The chain recombines TRBV28 with TRBJ1-1, with D maybe TRBD1 (6 bases). The CDR3 is 14 residues long. The germline V and J ends were trimmed by 7 bases and 0 bases, with 12 bases remaining between them. Germline V gene data show CDR1 as MDHEN and CDR2 as SYDVKM. The DNA of the CDR3 is TGTGCCAGCACCTCGGACAGTCTGAACACTGAAGCTTTCTTT. It is translated as CASTSDSLNTEAFF.

This clonotype was detected a few times. This chain uses TRBV5-1 with TRBJ1-2, with D perhaps matching TRBD1 (5 bases). The CDR3 contains 17 residues. Germline loops: CDR1 SGHRS, CDR2 YFSETQ. V was trimmed by 4 bases and J by 6 bases, leaving 25 bases between them. The CDR3 sequence: CASSAWGPGGQGDGYTF. CDR3 coding DNA: TGCGCCAGCAGCGCGTGGGGCCCCGGAGGTCAAGGGGATGGCTACACCTTC. Filled out from reference TRBV5-1 and TRBJ1-2, the complete variable domain reads KAGVTQTPRYLIKTRGQQVTLSCSPISGHRSVSWYQQTPGQGLQFLFEYFSETQRNKGNFPGRFSGRQFSNSRSEMNVSTLELGDSALYLCASSAWGPGGQGDGYTFGSGTRLTVV.

V gene TRBV28 combines with J gene TRBJ2-5; D perhaps matches TRBD1 (6 bases). Looked up from germline, CDR1 is MDHEN and CDR2 is SYDVKM. V lost 7 bases and J lost 2, with 20 bases in between. The CDR3 covers 16 residues. CDR3 in DNA: TGTGCCAGCACGATTTACCGGGACAAGGGGCAAGAGACCCAGTACTTC. Translated: CASTIYRDKGQETQYF.

This clonotype has just a few counts. The chain uses TRBV11-2 and TRBJ2-3; 8 bases match TRBD1. The germline V gene has CDR1 SGHAT and CDR2 FQNNGV. The CDR3 has 16 amino acids. The ends lost 1 base at V and 3 bases at J; junction bases unmatched: 6. The CDR3 protein is CASSLGTGWATDTQYF. The CDR3 DNA follows: TGTGCCAGCAGCTTAGGGACAGGGTGGGCTACAGATACGCAGTATTTT.

This clonotype was seen only a few times. The chain combines TRBV3-1 with TRBJ2-7; D is unclear. CDR3 length equals 13 residues. Per the germline V gene, CDR1 is LGHDT and CDR2 is YNNKEL (reference sequence). V was cut by 5 bases and J by 3 bases, with 11 bases left in between. In DNA form, the CDR3 reads TGTGCCAGCAGCTTGGGTGTTTACTACGAGCAGTACTTC. Its protein is CASSLGVYYEQYF.

This chain uses TRBV9 with TRBJ1-4; 9 bases agree with TRBD1. Germline trimming cut 0 bases from V and 5 bases from J; bases unmatched to any gene: 8. The CDR3 consists of 17 residues. Germline V CDR1 and CDR2: SGDLS, YYNGEE. This CDR3 is CASSVGQDRGLNEKLFF. CDR3 nucleotide sequence: TGTGCCAGCAGCGTAGGGCAGGACAGGGGCCTAAATGAAAAACTGTTTTTT.

This clonotype was detected only a few times. The gene calls are TRBV4-2 and TRBJ2-1; D is unclear. The germline V and J ends were trimmed by 2 bases and 5 bases, with 19 bases remaining between them. The germline V gene has CDR1 LGHNA and CDR2 YNFKEQ. This CDR3 spans 17 amino acids. Here the CDR3 reads CASSQHGSNLRDNEQFF. DNA for the CDR3: TGTGCCAGCAGCCAACACGGTTCGAACCTACGAGACAATGAGCAGTTCTTC.

This clonotype was seen ten or more times. This chain connects TRBV12-3 or TRBV12-4 to TRBJ2-1; D unresolved. The ends were cut back, 2 bases at V and 7 bases at J, with 9 bases in the middle. This CDR3 region has 13 residues. DNA of the CDR3: TGTGCCAGCAGTTTACCACAGACAAATGAGCAGTTCTTC. Translation: CASSLPQTNEQFF.

The rearrangement uses TRBV29-1 and TRBJ2-7, with D possibly being TRBD1 (5 bases). CDR3 length: 13 residues. Germline CDR1 SQVTM, CDR2 ANQGSEA. Trimming took 4 bases from V and 3 from J, leaving 13 bases between them. The chain's CDR3 is CSVAAGFYYEQYF. The CDR3 nucleotides read TGCAGCGTTGCGGCAGGGTTCTACTACGAGCAGTACTTC.

The genes are TRBV5-6 and TRBJ2-3; D may be TRBD2 (7 bases). The V and J ends lost 4 bases and 6 bases respectively, with 21 bases between them. CDR3 length: 16 residues. Germline V gives CDR1 SGHDT, CDR2 YYEEEE. CDR3 amino acids: CASSPTGGAIYDTQYF. The DNA for the CDR3 is TGTGCCAGCAGCCCAACGGGGGGCGCGATTTACGATACGCAGTATTTT. Full variable domain (missing parts from reference TRBV5-6 and TRBJ2-3): DAGVTQSPTHLIKTRGQQVTLRCSPKSGHDTVSWYQQALGQGPQFIFQYYEEEERQRGNFPDRFSGHQFPNYSSELNVNALLLGDSALYLCASSPTGGAIYDTQYFGPGTRLTVL.

The chain recombines TRBV5-6 with TRBJ2-7; a weak D match, TRBD2 (7 bases). Germline assignment: CDR1 SGHDT and CDR2 YYEEEE. The CDR3 spans 17 residues. Trimming cost V 0 bases and J 3 bases, with 19 bases left between them. The CDR3 DNA reads TGTGCCAGCAGCTTGGCGGGGGGCCTACCCCTATTCTACGAGCAGTACTTC. This sequence encodes CASSLAGGLPLFYEQYF.

The rearrangement uses TRBV5-1 and TRBJ2-4, with D perhaps matching TRBD1 (5 bases). This CDR3 spans 16 amino acids. Trimming left V 3 bases short and J 0 bases short, with 13 bases between. CDR1 SGHRS and CDR2 YFSETQ come from the germline V gene. This CDR3 is CASSSPTELAKNIQYF. As DNA, the CDR3 is TGCGCCAGCAGCTCTCCGACAGAACTAGCCAAAAACATTCAGTACTTC.

As regards this clonotype: The conserved phenylalanine or tryptophan is not found at the CDR3 terminus, so this likely reflects a read error. The V and J genes are TRBV12-3 or TRBV12-4 and TRBJ1-5; D ambiguous. There are 15 residues in the CDR3. V was shortened by 0 bases and J by 1 base, with 7 bases between the two germline ends. The CDR3, as DNA: TGTGCCAGCAGTTTAGCAGGTTGGAGCAATCAGCCCCAGCATTAT. This sequence encodes CASSLAGWSNQPQHY.

This clonotype was detected many times. This chain uses TRBV12-3 or TRBV12-4 with TRBJ1-2, with 10 bases lining up with TRBD1. This CDR3 is built from 16 residues. The junction had 7 bases not matched to a gene; V was cut back by 6 bases and J by 0 bases. For the CDR3, the DNA is TGTGCCAGCAGCCCCGGGACAGGGGTGACTAACTATGGCTACACCTTC. Residues: CASSPGTGVTNYGYTF.

There are a few counts of this clonotype. This chain connects TRBV20-1 to TRBJ2-3, with TRBD2 matching 9 bases. The CDR3 runs 12 residues. CDR1 and CDR2 (germline): DFQATT, SNEGSKA (reference sequence). Trimming at V came to 7 bases and at J to 2 bases, leaving 1 base not matched to a gene. The CDR3 DNA is TGCAGTGGACTAGCGGCCACAGATACGCAGTATTTT. This encodes CSGLAATDTQYF.

This clonotype was picked up a small number of times. V is TRBV7-3 and J is TRBJ2-2; D is unclear. In germline, CDR1 is SGHTA, CDR2 FQGTGA. V lost 2 bases and J 7 bases, leaving 14 bases between the germline ends. The CDR3 totals 15 residues. The CDR3 nucleotides are TGTGCCAGCAGCTTACTACCCGACCCCTTCGGGGAGCTGTTTTTT. This codes for CASSLLPDPFGELFF.

This clonotype occurred many times. Here the CDR3 DNA reads TGCAGTGCTAGAGAAGTCGGGCAGCTAGCCTACGAGCAGTACTTC. Its protein is CSAREVGQLAYEQYF. This chain connects TRBV20-1 to TRBJ2-7; D gene ambiguous. This CDR3 comprises 15 residues. In germline, CDR1 is DFQATT, CDR2 SNEGSKA (reference sequence). V was shortened by 0 bases and J by 2 bases, with 14 bases between the two germline ends.

This chain joins TRBV11-1 and TRBJ2-1; 8 positions match TRBD2. Germline V gene lookup returns CDR1 SGHAT and CDR2 FQDESV (reference sequence). The CDR3 length is 16 residues. Trimming at V came to 6 bases and at J to 5 bases, leaving 12 bases not matched to a gene. The CDR3 DNA reads as TGTGCCAGCAGTCCACCCACTAGCGGAGCGAACAATGAGCAGTTCTTC. It specifies CASSPPTSGANNEQFF.

This clonotype was seen more than once but under ten times. This chain connects TRBV5-4 to TRBJ1-4; 8 bases align to TRBD1. V lost 4 bases, J lost 7 bases, and 6 bases stayed unmatched. The length of the CDR3 is 14 residues. CDR1 and CDR2 from the germline V gene are SGHNT and YYREEE (reference sequence). The CDR3 is CASSHTGGSEKLFF. In nucleotides, the CDR3 is TGTGCCAGCAGCCATACAGGGGGAAGTGAAAAACTGTTTTTT.

This rearrangement joins TRBV12-3 or TRBV12-4 to TRBJ1-4; possibly TRBD1 for D (6 bases). CDR3 size: 14 residues. V gave up 3 bases and J gave up 4 bases, with 9 bases separating them. The CDR3 is CASSFRGLNEKLFF. The CDR3 DNA sequence: TGTGCCAGCAGTTTCCGGGGGCTTAATGAAAAACTGTTTTTT.

The V and J genes are TRBV12-3 or TRBV12-4 and TRBJ2-3; D call uncertain. Trimming stripped 2 bases from V and 6 bases from J, with 12 bases between. CDR3 length: 14 amino acids. As DNA, the CDR3 is TGTGCCAGCAGTTTAACAACTGTTAGGGATACGCAGTATTTT. It yields the protein CASSLTTVRDTQYF.